Each of the 32 T cell receptor beta chains below was sequenced from the same sample in a study of Graves' ophthalmopathy and Graves' hyperthyroidism. RNA transcripts were the source from which TCR beta CDR3 regions were amplified. Second-round multiplex PCR followed a first-round RT-PCR using HTBI primers. TCRdb recomputed calls from the multiplex PCR reads with MiXCR, one row per CDR3 protein. The sample contains roughly 500,000 distinct CDR3 sequences, approximately 14% of which appear only once. Source material: blood. The receptors originated from a woman aged 25 to 45 with Graves' ophthalmopathy.

The chain is built from TRBV4-1 and TRBJ1-1; D perhaps matches TRBD1 (5 bases). Per the germline V gene, CDR1 is MGHRA and CDR2 is YSYEKL. V was shortened by 4 bases and J by 11 bases, with 17 bases between the two germline ends. This CDR3 comprises 13 residues. The CDR3 nucleotides read TGCGCCAGCAGCCCACGAGGGGAGGGTCTCGCTTTCTTT. Residues: CASSPRGEGLAFF.

This clonotype showed up just a few times. Possible read error: a much larger clone is one base away. Because the CDR3 is missing its conserved closing phenylalanine or tryptophan, this is likely a read error. This chain connects TRBV6-1 to TRBJ1-1; no firm D call. The CDR3 is made up of 15 amino acids. CDR1 MNHNS and CDR2 SASEGT come from the germline V gene. V was trimmed by 2 bases and J by 4 bases, leaving 14 bases between them. CDR3 bases: TGTGCCAGCAGTGAAAATCCAAGAAGGAGCACTGAAGCTTTCCTT. Residues: CASSENPRRSTEAFL.

This clonotype was picked up many times. The chain links TRBV11-2 to TRBJ2-7, with 7 bases matching TRBD2. This CDR3 comprises 16 residues. CDR1 is SGHAT and CDR2 is FQNNGV in the germline V gene. Trimming cost V 1 base and J 3 bases; bases outside gene matches: 9. This CDR3 is CASSLVGGSGDYEQYF. The CDR3 DNA follows: TGTGCCAGCAGCTTAGTCGGCGGGAGCGGGGACTACGAGCAGTACTTC.

This clonotype showed up many times. The rearrangement joins TRBV6-1 to TRBJ1-1, with D perhaps matching TRBD1 (6 bases). The CDR3 runs 14 residues. Per germline, CDR1 MNHNS and CDR2 SASEGT. V lost 5 bases and J 11 bases, leaving 21 bases between the germline ends. The CDR3 here is CASSTRGTTGDAFF. In nucleotides, the CDR3 is TGTGCCAGCAGTACACGGGGGACGACAGGAGATGCTTTCTTT.

This clonotype has at least ten counts. This sequence joins TRBV6-5 and TRBJ1-1; D perhaps matches TRBD1 (6 bases). The V end was cut by 5 bases, the J end by 3 bases, with 10 bases between. Looked up from germline, CDR1 is MNHEY and CDR2 is SVGAGI. There are 13 residues in the CDR3. CDR3 amino acids: CASSTGSYTEAFF. CDR3 DNA: TGTGCCAGCAGTACAGGGAGCTACACTGAAGCTTTCTTT.

This clonotype was seen ten or more times. V is TRBV2 and J is TRBJ1-1, with 7 bases that match TRBD1. The germline V gene encodes CDR1 SNHLY and CDR2 FYNNEI. V was pared by 5 bases and J by 5 bases, with 8 bases of the junction left unmatched. CDR3 length equals 14 residues. The CDR3 sequence is CASSSPGQSTEAFF. The CDR3 coding sequence is TGTGCCAGCAGTTCGCCGGGACAGAGTACTGAAGCTTTCTTT.

The sample holds many counts of this clonotype. The rearrangement uses TRBV7-2 and TRBJ1-6; D gene unclear. Trimming shortened V by 1 base and J by 0 bases, and 4 bases separated the two germline ends. The germline gives CDR1 SGHTA, CDR2 FQGNSA. CDR3 length: 15 amino acids. CDR3 residues: CASSLGHSYNSPLHF. The DNA for the CDR3 is TGTGCCAGCAGCTTAGGACACTCCTATAATTCACCCCTCCACTTT.

This clonotype was observed at least ten times. The chain recombines TRBV6-2 or TRBV6-3 with TRBJ2-5; D is unresolved. CDR3 length: 13 amino acids. Germline values: CDR1 MNHEY, CDR2 SVGEGT. V was cut by 4 bases and J by 3 bases, with 9 bases left in between. The CDR3 loop is CASSWTAKETQYF. DNA of the CDR3: TGTGCCAGCAGTTGGACGGCAAAAGAGACCCAGTACTTC.

This clonotype has more than one count but fewer than ten. V and J are TRBV18 and TRBJ2-5; TRBD1 aligns across 9 bases. The CDR3 totals 16 residues. Germline V gene lookup returns CDR1 KGHSH and CDR2 LQKENI. Trimming removed 3 bases from V and 2 bases from J; junction bases left unmatched: 7. The CDR3 protein is CASSPGTGNGQETQYF. The CDR3 DNA follows: TGTGCCAGCTCACCGGGGACAGGGAATGGACAAGAGACCCAGTACTTC. Full variable domain (missing parts from reference TRBV18 and TRBJ2-5): NAGVMQNPRHLVRRRGQEARLRCSPMKGHSHVYWYRQLPEEGLKFMVYLQKENIIDESGMPKERFSAEFPKEGPSILRIQQVVRGDSAAYFCASSPGTGNGQETQYFGPGTRLLVL.

This clonotype was observed once. This likely comes from a read error, as the CDR3 has no conserved phenylalanine or tryptophan at its end. It is unclear where the CDR3 begins or ends on the DNA, so no DNA is shown, and the CDR3 is as TCRdb lists it. The chain recombines TRBV12-3 or TRBV12-4 with TRBJ1-2; no check of the table's D call, TRBD1, against the DNA was made. The CDR3 is made up of 14 amino acids, end residues included. The CDR3 here is CASSLGSGAYGYTL.

The rearrangement joins TRBV20-1 to TRBJ2-5; TRBD1 agrees at 10 bases. This CDR3 is built from 15 residues. V dropped 6 bases and J dropped 5; count of bases not matched to a gene: 12. The germline V gene encodes CDR1 DFQATT and CDR2 SNEGSKA (reference sequence). In DNA form, the CDR3 reads TGCAGTGCCACTGCACACGGGACAGGGGTTGAGACCCAGTACTTC. Its translation: CSATAHGTGVETQYF.

This clonotype was seen many times. V usage is TRBV28 and J usage is TRBJ1-1; D gene ambiguous. The V end lost 2 bases, the J end lost 6 bases, and 7 bases lay between the germline ends. Germline-derived CDR1 and CDR2 are MDHEN and SYDVKM. This CDR3 has 12 amino acids. CDR3 sequence: CASSLQRPEAFF. For the CDR3, the DNA is TGTGCCAGCAGTTTACAGCGTCCTGAAGCTTTCTTT.

The table lists this clonotype with a few counts. This chain joins TRBV30 and TRBJ2-7; possibly TRBD2 for D (5 bases). The CDR3 is 15 residues long. CDR1 is GTSNPN and CDR2 is SVGIG in the germline V gene (reference sequence). Trimming removed 4 bases from V and 2 bases from J, with 18 bases in between. As DNA, the CDR3 is TGTGCCTGGACTGCAGATCGCGGGCATACCTACGAGCAGTACTTC. This encodes CAWTADRGHTYEQYF.

This clonotype has a count of ten or more. The rearrangement links TRBV12-3 or TRBV12-4 to TRBJ1-1; D is uncertain. The V and J ends lost 10 bases and 4 bases respectively, with 10 bases between them. This CDR3 is built from 11 residues. The CDR3 reads CATERSTEAFF. The CDR3 coding sequence is TGTGCCACGGAGAGGAGCACTGAAGCTTTCTTT.

In this sample, this clonotype turned up many times. V usage is TRBV4-1 and J usage is TRBJ1-2, with 10 bases aligning to TRBD1. The CDR3 sequence is 15 residues long. Looked up from germline, CDR1 is MGHRA and CDR2 is YSYEKL. V gave up 4 bases and J gave up 2 bases; unmatched junction bases: 4. DNA for the CDR3: TGCGCCAGCAGCCGCGGACAGGGGGGAAACTATGGCTACACCTTC. This sequence encodes CASSRGQGGNYGYTF.

This clonotype was observed at least ten times. V usage is TRBV11-1 and J usage is TRBJ2-7, with 12 bases lining up with TRBD1. The germline CDR1 and CDR2 sequences are SGHAT and FQDESV (reference sequence). The junction had 7 bases not matched to a gene; V was cut back by 0 bases and J by 7 bases. This CDR3 region has 16 residues. The CDR3 region is CASSLATGTGGGEQYF. The CDR3 DNA is TGTGCCAGCAGCTTAGCGACCGGGACAGGGGGCGGAGAGCAGTACTTC.

This clonotype was seen repeatedly, ten times or more. The CDR3 nucleotides are TGTGCCAGCAGTTTCTGGACGGGAGGTGGCGAGCAGTACTTC. Protein sequence: CASSFWTGGGEQYF. The gene calls are TRBV6-5 and TRBJ2-7, with 7 bases lining up with TRBD2. The trim removed 4 bases at V and 6 bases at J, leaving 9 bases unmatched. Germline CDR1 and CDR2: MNHEY and SVGAGI. The length of the CDR3 is 14 residues.

Many counts were recorded for this clonotype. This chain links TRBV2 with TRBJ1-3, with a possible D match to TRBD1 (6 bases). V was clipped by 7 bases and J by 2 bases, with 15 bases between them. Germline V CDR1 and CDR2: SNHLY, FYNNEI. The CDR3 spans 15 residues. CDR3 sequence: CASTTTGNTGNTIYF. CDR3 coding DNA: TGTGCCAGCACTACGACAGGCAACACTGGAAACACCATATATTTT.

This clonotype was seen a handful of times. The chain couples TRBV27 to TRBJ2-5; 9 nucleotides line up with TRBD1. Germline lookup yields CDR1 MNHEY and CDR2 SMNVEV (reference sequence). The CDR3 contains 15 residues. V was clipped by 5 bases and J by 2 bases; unmatched bases: 6. The CDR3 is CASSPYRGRQETQYF. The CDR3 DNA reads as TGTGCCAGCAGTCCTTACAGGGGGCGACAAGAGACCCAGTACTTC.

This clonotype was found a few times. This chain uses TRBV27 with TRBJ1-5, with D possibly matching TRBD1 (6 bases). The germline V gene encodes CDR1 MNHEY and CDR2 SMNVEV (reference sequence). CDR3 length: 16 residues. V lost 5 bases to trimming and J lost 0 bases, with 14 bases between them. The CDR3 is CASSDHPQGSNQPQHF. The CDR3 nucleotides are TGTGCCAGCAGTGACCACCCACAGGGTAGCAATCAGCCCCAGCATTTT.

In this sample, this clonotype turned up many times. The chain carries TRBV6-1 and TRBJ2-7; 9 positions match TRBD2. CDR1 and CDR2 from the germline V gene are MNHNS and SASEGT. CDR3 size: 17 residues. V was clipped by 2 bases and J by 6 bases; unmatched bases: 14. In nucleotides, the CDR3 is TGTGCCAGCAGTGAATGGTTAGCGGGAGCCCCCCAGGGCGAGCAGTACTTC. It codes for CASSEWLAGAPQGEQYF.

This clonotype was detected ten times or more. The rearrangement joins TRBV30 to TRBJ1-6; 7 nucleotides align to TRBD1. V was pared by 4 bases and J by 9 bases, with 6 bases of the junction left unmatched. CDR1 and CDR2 from the germline V gene are GTSNPN and SVGIG (reference sequence). The CDR3 extends over 13 amino acids. DNA for the CDR3: TGTGCCTGGACCGGGACAGAAAGTTCACCCCTCCACTTT. It translates to CAWTGTESSPLHF.

In DNA form, the CDR3 reads TGTGCCAGCAGTTTATGGCCCGGTCTGGGCCAAGAGACCCAGTACTTC. Translating it yields CASSLWPGLGQETQYF. The V gene is TRBV27, the J gene TRBJ2-5; the D is unclear. CDR1 and CDR2 (germline): MNHEY, SMNVEV (reference sequence). Between the trimmed V and J ends, which lost 1 base and 1 base, there was a span of 13 bases. The CDR3 sequence is 16 residues long.

The genes are TRBV30 and TRBJ1-1, with D possibly matching TRBD1 (5 bases). The CDR3 has 14 amino acids. Trimming took off 4 bases at V and 4 bases at J, with 16 bases between the two ends. Germline values: CDR1 GTSNPN, CDR2 SVGIG (reference sequence). The CDR3 DNA sequence: TGTGCCTGGAATCTGGGGGTGAGGGGCACTGAAGCTTTCTTT. Protein: CAWNLGVRGTEAFF.

This clonotype was found many times. The chain carries TRBV11-3 and TRBJ2-7, with a possible D match to TRBD1 (5 bases). V lost 8 bases and J lost 4, with 9 bases in between. CDR3 length: 11 residues. Germline V gene data show CDR1 as SGHNT and CDR2 as YENEEA. DNA of the CDR3: TGTGCCAGCTCCAGGGAATACGAGCAGTACTTC. It yields the protein CASSREYEQYF.

This clonotype was picked up many times. V gene TRBV7-8 combines with J gene TRBJ2-7; 7 bases map to TRBD1. The V gene end was trimmed by 1 base and the J gene end by 6 bases; junction bases not matched to a gene: 6. CDR1 SGHVS and CDR2 FQNEAQ come from the germline V gene. The CDR3 contains 14 residues. In nucleotides, the CDR3 is TGTGCCAGCAGCTTAGGCGCGACAGGGTCCGAGCAGTACTTC. As protein: CASSLGATGSEQYF.

In its sample, this clonotype was seen a few times. This chain joins TRBV30 and TRBJ1-2, with D unclear. The CDR3 sequence is 12 residues long. V lost 4 bases, J lost 3 bases, and 9 bases lay in between. The germline CDR1 and CDR2 sequences are GTSNPN and SVGIG (reference sequence). CDR3 coding DNA: TGTGCCTGGACAGCGGCTGACTATGGCTACACCTTC. Encoded protein: CAWTAADYGYTF.

This clonotype occurred many times. This chain joins TRBV27 and TRBJ2-7, with a weak D call TRBD2 (6 bases). V was shortened by 0 bases and J by 2 bases, with 11 bases between the two germline ends. From germline, CDR1 is MNHEY and CDR2 SMNVEV (reference sequence). CDR3 size: 15 residues. The CDR3 loop is CASSLSRGGTYEQYF. CDR3 DNA: TGTGCCAGCAGTTTATCTCGTGGGGGGACCTACGAGCAGTACTTC.

This clonotype was observed many times. The chain employs TRBV6-4 and TRBJ2-6, with D perhaps matching TRBD1 (5 bases). V dropped 6 bases and J dropped 0 bases, with 15 bases sitting between them. The CDR3 has 17 residues. Per germline, CDR1 MRHNA and CDR2 SNTAGT. CDR3 in DNA: TGTGCCAGCAGCCTTAAGACAGCATTCTCTGGGGCCAACGTCCTGACTTTC. It translates to CASSLKTAFSGANVLTF.

Regarding this clonotype: A much larger clone differs by one base, so this may be a read error. V usage is TRBV6-5 and J usage is TRBJ2-7, with D tentatively TRBD1 or TRBD2 (5 bases each). There are 16 residues in the CDR3. The V end lost 2 bases, the J end lost 2 bases, and 16 bases lay between the germline ends. Per germline, CDR1 MNHEY and CDR2 SVGAGI. The CDR3 is CASSYESGRQPYEQYF. CDR3 nucleotides: TGTGCCAGCAGTTACGAGTCGGGGCGGCAACCCTACGAGCAGTACTTC.

This clonotype was found many times. The chain links TRBV30 to TRBJ1-5, with TRBD1 as a possible D gene (5 bases). V was trimmed by 0 bases and J by 3 bases, leaving 15 bases between them. This CDR3 has 16 residues. Germline CDR1 reads GTSNPN; CDR2 reads SVGIG (reference sequence). The CDR3 coding sequence is TGTGCCTGGAGTGTACGGGTAGGGACCATCAATCAGCCCCAGCATTTT. Protein: CAWSVRVGTINQPQHF.

This clonotype has at least ten counts. This chain uses TRBV12-5 with TRBJ1-5; D call uncertain. CDR3 length equals 11 residues. Germline-derived CDR1 and CDR2 are LGHNT and FRNRAP. V lost 3 bases to trimming and J lost 8 bases, with 5 bases between them. The CDR3 loop reads CASGFGEPQHF. CDR3 in DNA: TGTGCTAGTGGTTTTGGAGAGCCCCAGCATTTT.